A single sample gave rise to the 7 T cell receptor beta chains below, sequenced in a study of blood T cell repertoires in COVID-19. Assay: immunoSEQ multiplex PCR; the TCRdb copy retains only in-frame clones and omits some. The sample lists 85,000 to 120,000 clones, less than 85% occurring once. Sequenced sample: peripheral blood. The receptors derive from a woman aged 55-69 years with acute or convalescent COVID-19.

J is TRBJ2-3 and V is TRBV7-2, with 11 bases fitting TRBD2. V shed 3 bases, J shed 2 bases, and the junction held 1 base outside the gene matches. The CDR3 totals 15 residues. Germline V gene sequence: CDR1 SGHTA, CDR2 FQGNSA. The CDR3 here is CASSFSGGATDTQYF. For the CDR3, the DNA is TGTGCCAGCAGCTTTAGCGGGGGGGCCACAGATACGCAGTATTTT.

The chain couples TRBV7-6 to TRBJ1-4; the D is unclear. The CDR3 is 18 amino acids. V was cut by 5 bases and J by 4 bases, with 23 bases left in between. Germline V gives CDR1 SGHVS, CDR2 FNYEAQ. Written as DNA, the CDR3 is TGTGCCAGCAGCCCCGCCCGCCCCTACATGACTGGTAATGAAAAACTGTTTTTT. Translating it yields CASSPARPYMTGNEKLFF.

The chain is built from TRBV11-2 and TRBJ2-7; TRBD2 aligns across 7 bases. Germline CDR1 reads SGHAT; CDR2 reads FQNNGV. V was clipped by 5 bases and J by 0 bases; unmatched bases: 7. This CDR3 has 15 amino acids. CDR3 coding DNA: TGTGCCAGCAGCCAGAGCGGGGTCAGCTCCTACGAGCAGTACTTC. Translation gives CASSQSGVSSYEQYF.

The J gene is TRBJ2-5, the V gene TRBV5-1, with D possibly being TRBD2 (6 bases). The CDR3 runs to 14 residues. Trimming cost V 4 bases and J 1 base, with 11 bases left between them. Per the germline V gene, CDR1 is SGHRS and CDR2 is YFSETQ. CDR3 loop: CASSQMGGQETQYF. For the CDR3, the DNA is TGCGCCAGCAGCCAGATGGGAGGCCAAGAGACCCAGTACTTC.

The chain recombines TRBV29-1 with TRBJ1-2; 12 nucleotides line up with TRBD1. Looked up from germline, CDR1 is SQVTM and CDR2 is ANQGSEA. J gave up 8 bases and V 5 bases, and 6 bases lay outside the gene matches. The CDR3 consists of 13 residues. The DNA of the CDR3 is TGCAGCGTTACGGGACAGGGGGCATGGGGCTACACCTTC. Translation gives CSVTGQGAWGYTF.

The V gene is TRBV19, the J gene TRBJ2-1, with TRBD2 matching 12 bases. This CDR3 spans 17 amino acids. Germline-derived CDR1 and CDR2 are LNHDA and SQIVND (reference sequence). Losses at the gene ends were 1 base for V and 4 bases for J; bases not matched to a gene: 5. The CDR3 reads CASSIAPLAGGYNEQFF. CDR3 nucleotides: TGTGCCAGTAGTATAGCCCCTCTAGCGGGAGGGTACAATGAGCAGTTCTTC.

This clone was seen only a few times. CDR3 amino acids: CASSSLTVAEAFF. CDR3 bases: TGTGCCAGCAGTTCCCTCACCGTAGCGGAAGCTTTCTTT. The rearrangement uses TRBV27 and TRBJ1-1; D is unresolved. The germline V and J ends were trimmed by 4 bases and 8 bases, with 14 bases remaining between them. Germline CDR1 reads MNHEY; CDR2 reads SMNVEV (reference sequence). This CDR3 spans 13 amino acids.